These 20 T cell receptor beta chains originate from one sample sequenced in a study of blood T cell repertoires in COVID-19. Assay used: immunoSEQ multiplex PCR; TCRdb lists only in-frame clones, some missing. The sample has over 50,000 clones; approximately 80% are singletons. Sequencing was carried out using peripheral blood. The receptors here all came from a human donor with active or convalescent COVID-19. The donor label of this sample is uncertain.

About this clone: In the same sample, other DNA sequences code for this CDR3. The chain carries TRBV9 and TRBJ2-7, with 8 nucleotides matching TRBD1. Trimming took 4 bases from V and 2 from J; bases not matched to a gene: 5. Germline values: CDR1 SGDLS, CDR2 YYNGEE. The CDR3 has 14 amino acids. The CDR3, as DNA: TGTGCCAGCAGCCCACGGACAGGGACCTACGAGCAGTACTTC. Its protein is CASSPRTGTYEQYF.

The gene calls are TRBV30 and TRBJ2-3, with TRBD2 identical over 12 bases. CDR1 GTSNPN and CDR2 SVGIG come from the germline V gene (reference sequence). The CDR3 has 17 residues. J lost 0 bases, V lost 2 bases, and 6 bases had no gene match. This CDR3 reads CAWSRTSGTFSTDTQYF. The CDR3 coding sequence is TGTGCCTGGAGTAGGACTAGCGGGACCTTTAGCACAGATACGCAGTATTTT.

The chain uses TRBV5-1 and TRBJ2-3, with TRBD1 matching 7 bases. From germline, CDR1 is SGHRS and CDR2 YFSETQ. The CDR3 is made up of 14 amino acids. V lost 6 bases to trimming and J lost 2 bases; unmatched junction nucleotides: 6. This chain's CDR3 is CASTPGQLTDTQYF. The CDR3 DNA follows: TGCGCCAGCACCCCGGGACAGCTCACAGATACGCAGTATTTT.

The chain has TRBV4-3 and TRBJ2-1; tentatively, D is TRBD1 (5 bases). In germline, CDR1 is LGHNA, CDR2 YSLEER. The V and J ends lost 4 bases and 0 bases respectively, with 10 bases between them. This CDR3 contains 15 residues. CDR3 residues: CASSPVGVSYNEQFF. In nucleotides, the CDR3 is TGCGCCAGCAGCCCGGTAGGGGTCTCCTACAATGAGCAGTTCTTC.

This rearrangement joins TRBV11-3 to TRBJ1-1; 7 nucleotides agree with TRBD1. The CDR3 consists of 14 residues. Germline CDR1 reads SGHNT; CDR2 reads YENEEA. The V segment lost 5 bases and the J segment 4 bases; nucleotides outside the gene matches: 7. CDR3 protein: CASSPRQGATEAFF. CDR3 DNA sequence: TGTGCCAGCAGCCCTCGACAGGGCGCCACTGAAGCTTTCTTT.

The gene calls are TRBV5-4 and TRBJ2-2, with D possibly being TRBD1 (5 bases). V lost 0 bases and J lost 5, with 11 bases in between. The CDR3 is 15 amino acids. Germline V gives CDR1 SGHNT, CDR2 YYREEE (reference sequence). CDR3 region: CASSLAGRRTGELFF. The CDR3 bases are TGTGCCAGCAGCTTGGCAGGGCGAAGGACCGGGGAGCTGTTTTTT.

J is TRBJ2-3 and V is TRBV9, with TRBD2 identical over 8 bases. Unmatched junction bases numbered 10, after V lost 3 bases and J lost 4 bases. The germline V gene encodes CDR1 SGDLS and CDR2 YYNGEE. CDR3 size: 16 residues. In DNA form, the CDR3 reads TGTGCCAGCAGCGCGGAGCGGGGGCCAGAGCCAGATACGCAGTATTTT. It codes for CASSAERGPEPDTQYF.

The chain is built from TRBV4-1 and TRBJ2-2, with 7 bases lining up with TRBD2. Germline CDR1 reads MGHRA; CDR2 reads YSYEKL. The junction had 6 bases not matched to a gene; V was cut back by 4 bases and J by 4 bases. This CDR3 is built from 15 residues. CDR3 residues: CASSLTGEGTGELFF. DNA for the CDR3: TGCGCCAGCAGCCTAACGGGGGAGGGCACCGGGGAGCTGTTTTTT.

The chain carries TRBV30 and TRBJ2-1, with a weak D call TRBD2 (6 bases). Trimming removed 4 bases from V and 9 bases from J, with 10 bases in between. The germline V gene encodes CDR1 GTSNPN and CDR2 SVGIG (reference sequence). The CDR3 covers 11 residues. The CDR3 region has the DNA TGTGCCTGGAATCAGGGAGGTGAGCAGTTCTTC. Its protein product is CAWNQGGEQFF.

This clone was detected only a few times. The chain employs TRBV24-1 and TRBJ2-2, with D possibly being TRBD1 (6 bases). V was pared by 4 bases and J by 9 bases, with 11 bases between. From germline, CDR1 is KGHDR and CDR2 SFDVKD. The CDR3 covers 13 residues. The CDR3 nucleotides read TGTGCCACCAGTGACCTGGACAGTTGGGAGCTGTTTTTT. It specifies CATSDLDSWELFF.

The chain is built from TRBV4-3 and TRBJ2-1, with TRBD2 matching over 10 bases. The CDR3 is 16 amino acids. V lost 0 bases and J lost 9; bases outside the gene matches: 8. Germline lookup yields CDR1 LGHNA and CDR2 YSLEER. DNA for the CDR3: TGCGCCAGCAGCCAAGATGTAGCTAGCGGGAGTTCTGAGCAGTTCTTC. It translates to CASSQDVASGSSEQFF.

A few counts support this clone. This chain links TRBV6-1 with TRBJ1-1, with D unresolved. Germline-derived CDR1 and CDR2 are MNHNS and SASEGT. Trimming took 0 bases from V and 4 from J, leaving 6 bases between them. This CDR3 comprises 13 residues. The CDR3 spells CASSEARVTEAFF. The CDR3 region has the DNA TGTGCCAGCAGTGAAGCGCGCGTCACTGAAGCTTTCTTT.

The gene calls are TRBV19 and TRBJ2-5; D uncertain. CDR3 length: 13 residues. Germline assignment: CDR1 LNHDA and CDR2 SQIVND (reference sequence). The V end lost 5 bases, the J end lost 5 bases, and 12 bases lay between the germline ends. For the CDR3, the DNA is TGTGCCAGTAGTGAACCGCCTGAGGAGACCCAGTACTTC. Its protein is CASSEPPEETQYF.

This clone was seen a few times. The J gene is TRBJ1-4, the V gene TRBV7-8; the D is unclear. The germline CDR1 and CDR2 sequences are SGHVS and FQNEAQ. V dropped 8 bases and J dropped 0 bases, with 10 bases sitting between them. The CDR3 extends over 14 amino acids. CDR3 loop: CASSSGSTNEKLFF. DNA of the CDR3: TGTGCCAGCTCGTCAGGTTCAACTAATGAAAAACTGTTTTTT. Full variable domain (outside the CDR3, taken from reference TRBV7-8 and TRBJ1-4): GAGVSQSPRYKVAKRGQDVALRCDPISGHVSLFWYQQALGQGPEFLTYFQNEAQLDKSGLPSDRFFAERPEGSVSTLKIQRTQQEDSAVYLCASSSGSTNEKLFFGSGTQLSVL.

The rearrangement uses TRBV7-2 and TRBJ2-3; TRBD2 aligns across 14 bases. The germline V gene has CDR1 SGHTA and CDR2 FQGNSA. The CDR3 has 16 residues. The trim removed 1 base at V and 7 bases at J, leaving 4 bases unmatched. In DNA form, the CDR3 reads TGTGCCAGCAGCTTAGACGGGACTAGCGGGAGCAATACGCAGTATTTT. Translated: CASSLDGTSGSNTQYF.

The rearrangement links TRBV7-2 to TRBJ2-2, with D tentatively TRBD1 (5 bases). This CDR3 is 17 amino acids long. Germline V gene data show CDR1 as SGHTA and CDR2 as FQGNSA. V lost 3 bases to trimming and J lost 0 bases, with 14 bases between them. CDR3 protein: CASSFPGKPPNTGELFF. In DNA form, the CDR3 reads TGTGCCAGCAGCTTCCCAGGGAAGCCCCCGAACACCGGGGAGCTGTTTTTT. Looking up the rest from reference TRBV7-2 and TRBJ2-2 gives the full variable domain: GAGVSQSPSNKVTEKGKDVELRCDPISGHTALYWYRQSLGQGLEFLIYFQGNSAPDKSGLPSDRFSAERTGGSVSTLTIQRTQQEDSAVYLCASSFPGKPPNTGELFFGEGSRLTVL.

The chain recombines TRBV6-2 or TRBV6-3 with TRBJ1-2, with D maybe TRBD1 (5 bases). V lost 2 bases, J lost 4 bases, and 8 bases lay in between. The CDR3 is 13 amino acids. Germline V gene sequence: CDR1 MNHEY, CDR2 SVGEGT. CDR3 loop: CASSYGGIYGYTF. The CDR3 nucleotides are TGTGCCAGCAGTTACGGGGGGATCTATGGCTACACCTTC.

The chain uses TRBV3-1 (or the pseudogene TRBV3-2) and TRBJ2-1, with TRBD2 identical over 7 bases. The CDR3 has 16 amino acids. Germline V gives CDR1 LGHDT, CDR2 YNNKEL (reference sequence). V lost 0 bases, J lost 10 bases, and 12 bases stayed unmatched. Here the CDR3 reads CASSQDTQAGFREQFF. The DNA for the CDR3 is TGTGCCAGCAGCCAAGATACACAAGCGGGGTTTCGCGAGCAGTTCTTC.

The chain joins TRBV19 to TRBJ2-1; 15 bases map to TRBD2. The germline V gene has CDR1 LNHDA and CDR2 SQIVND (reference sequence). The CDR3 is made up of 17 amino acids. Germline trimming cut 1 base from V and 12 bases from J; bases unmatched to any gene: 10. The CDR3 protein is CASSIGHSGLAGGLQFF. CDR3 bases: TGTGCCAGTAGTATAGGCCACTCGGGACTAGCGGGAGGCTTGCAGTTCTTC.

This chain links TRBV30 with TRBJ2-7, with 9 positions matching TRBD1. Losses at the gene ends were 7 bases for V and 4 bases for J; bases not matched to a gene: 5. Germline loops: CDR1 GTSNPN, CDR2 SVGIG (reference sequence). The CDR3 contains 12 residues. The DNA of the CDR3 is TGTGCCTCCGGGACAGGGCCTTACGAGCAGTACTTC. This codes for CASGTGPYEQYF.